A selection of T cell receptor beta chains follows, all from one sample in a study of technical replicates of blood from several donors. Sequenced by immunoSEQ multiplex PCR; TCRdb stores in-frame clones only, minus some. The data show around 9,000 clones, roughly 91% seen once. Sequenced sample: PBMCs. The receptors originated from a human donor in good health. CDR3s include the opening cysteine and the closing phenylalanine or tryptophan. D genes are given only for firm matches. Expanded clones are given a class, and other clones once, few, many or no size at all.

J	size	V	D	CDR3	DNA
TRBJ1-1	NA	TRBV6-5	NA	CASRNLGHNTEAFF	TGTGCCAGCAGAAACCTGGGGCACAACACTGAAGCTTTCTTT
TRBJ2-3	NA	TRBV5-1	NA	CASSLAPRTDTQYF	TGCGCCAGCAGCTTGGCCCCACGGACAGATACGCAGTATTTT
TRBJ1-2	NA	TRBV6-4	NA	CASSDGSGARGYTF	TGTGCCAGCAGTGACGGTTCAGGGGCGCGTGGCTACACCTTC
TRBJ1-2	NA	TRBV10-3	NA	CAIRAGDPTRGYTF	TGTGCCATCAGGGCAGGCGACCCTACCCGGGGCTACACCTTC
TRBJ2-6	NA	TRBV25-1	NA	CASNPGTSSSGANVLTF	TGTGCCAGCAACCCCGGGACATCGTCCTCTGGGGCCAACGTCCTGACTTTC
TRBJ1-2	NA	TRBV19	TRBD1	CASSLGTGRIGYTF	TGTGCCAGTAGTCTTGGGACAGGGCGGATTGGCTACACCTTC
TRBJ2-7	NA	TRBV4-1	NA	CASSHHTQSLVGEQYF	TGCGCCAGCAGCCACCACACCCAGTCTCTAGTGGGCGAGCAGTACTTC
TRBJ1-2	NA	TRBV7-9	TRBD1	CASSASNRGDNGYTF	TGTGCCAGCAGTGCGTCGAACAGGGGGGACAATGGCTACACCTTC
TRBJ2-7	NA	TRBV30	NA	CAWSVGSGSYEQYF	TGTGCCTGGAGTGTGGGAAGCGGTTCCTACGAGCAGTACTTC
TRBJ2-1	once	TRBV5-1	TRBD1	CASSSGQASNEQFF	TGCGCCAGCAGCTCGGGACAGGCTTCCAATGAGCAGTTCTTC
TRBJ2-3	NA	TRBV4-2	TRBD1	CASSQGTGLRDTQYF	TGTGCCAGCAGCCAAGGGACAGGGCTCCGGGATACGCAGTATTTT
TRBJ1-4	NA	TRBV2	NA	CASSEVRWGEKLFF	TGTGCCAGCAGTGAGGTCCGATGGGGCGAAAAACTGTTTTTT
TRBJ1-1	few	TRBV11-2	TRBD1	CASSLEDRVYTEAFF	TGTGCCAGCAGCCTAGAGGACAGGGTGTATACTGAAGCTTTCTTT
TRBJ1-4	NA	TRBV7-9	TRBD1	CASSPTGAYEKLFF	TGTGCCAGCAGCCCGACAGGGGCCTATGAAAAACTGTTTTTT
TRBJ1-4	NA	TRBV4-1	TRBD1	CASSQEVAGGARGEKLFF	TGCGCCAGCAGCCAAGAGGTGGCAGGGGGCGCCCGGGGCGAAAAACTGTTTTTT